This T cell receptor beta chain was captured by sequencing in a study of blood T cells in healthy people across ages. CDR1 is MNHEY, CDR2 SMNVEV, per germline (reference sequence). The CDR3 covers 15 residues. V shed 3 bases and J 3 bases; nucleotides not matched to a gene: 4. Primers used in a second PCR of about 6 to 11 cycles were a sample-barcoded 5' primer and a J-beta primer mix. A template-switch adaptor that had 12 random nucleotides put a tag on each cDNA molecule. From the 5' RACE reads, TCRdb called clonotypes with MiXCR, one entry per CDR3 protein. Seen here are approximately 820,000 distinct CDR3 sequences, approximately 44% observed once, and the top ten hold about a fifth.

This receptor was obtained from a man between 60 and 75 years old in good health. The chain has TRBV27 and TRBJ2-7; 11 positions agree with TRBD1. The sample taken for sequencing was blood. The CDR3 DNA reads TGTGCCAGCAGTTTCTCGGGACAGGGGGGCTACGAGCAGTACTTC. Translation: CASSFSGQGGYEQYF.